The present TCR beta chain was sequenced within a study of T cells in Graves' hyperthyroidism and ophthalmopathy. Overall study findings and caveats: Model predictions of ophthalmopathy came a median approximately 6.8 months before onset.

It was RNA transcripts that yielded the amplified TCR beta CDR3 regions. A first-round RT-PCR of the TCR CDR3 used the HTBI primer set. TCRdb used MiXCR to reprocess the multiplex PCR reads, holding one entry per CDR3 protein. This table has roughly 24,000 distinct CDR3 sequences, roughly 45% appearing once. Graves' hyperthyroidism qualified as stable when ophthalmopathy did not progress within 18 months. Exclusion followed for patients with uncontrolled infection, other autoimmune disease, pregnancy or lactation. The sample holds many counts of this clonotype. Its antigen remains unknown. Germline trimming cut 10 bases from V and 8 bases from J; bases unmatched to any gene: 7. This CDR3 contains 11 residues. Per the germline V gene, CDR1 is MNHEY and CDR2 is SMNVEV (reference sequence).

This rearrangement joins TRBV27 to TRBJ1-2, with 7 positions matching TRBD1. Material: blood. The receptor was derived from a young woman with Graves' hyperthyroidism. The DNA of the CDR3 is TGTGCCACCGGGACAGTTATCGGCTACACCTTC. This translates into CATGTVIGYTF.